The 27 T cell receptor beta chains given below trace back to one sample, sequenced in a study of T cell repertoires in cytomegalovirus infection. MiXCR, run by TCRdb on the reads, gives a single entry per CDR3 protein. This table has a few hundred thousand distinct CDR3 sequences, 33% appearing once. Their cognate antigens are unknown. The sequences come from cultured PBMCs, collected from culture after CMV antigen stimulation. Receptors were obtained from a human donor in good health (CMV status not recorded). Some clones in this sample may be carry-over from other donors' samples.

The V and J genes are TRBV14 and TRBJ2-1; a possible D gene is TRBD2 (6 bases). V lost 0 bases and J lost 14, with 11 bases in between. There are 12 residues in the CDR3. Germline V gene sequence: CDR1 SGHDN, CDR2 FVKESK. The DNA of the CDR3 is TGTGCCAGCAGCCAAGAAACAACTAGCAAGTTCTTC. Translation: CASSQETTSKFF.

This clonotype was detected only a few times. The V gene is TRBV7-2, the J gene TRBJ2-1, with a possible D match to TRBD2 (6 bases). Trimming took off 1 base at V and 7 bases at J, with 17 bases between the two ends. Germline CDR1 and CDR2: SGHTA and FQGNSA. CDR3 size: 16 residues. The CDR3 DNA reads TGTGCCAGCAGCTTAGGAGGGACTGCCACTCCTAATGAGCAGTTCTTC. This codes for CASSLGGTATPNEQFF.

The chain has TRBV28 and TRBJ2-7; maybe TRBD1 (6 bases). Germline CDR1 is MDHEN and CDR2 is SYDVKM. V shed 3 bases and J shed 5 bases, with 11 bases lying between them. This CDR3 contains 13 residues. CDR3 sequence reads: CASSFSWDNEQYV. In DNA form, the CDR3 reads TGTGCCAGCAGTTTCAGCTGGGACAACGAGCAGTACGTC.

This clonotype came up a few times. V gene TRBV6-6 combines with J gene TRBJ1-1, with 8 nucleotides matching TRBD1. The germline gives CDR1 MNHNY, CDR2 SVGAGI (reference sequence). After removal of 0 bases from V and 6 bases from J, the junction contained 9 bases not matched to a gene. This CDR3 is 16 amino acids long. The CDR3 reads CASSYSRQGTNPEAFF. The CDR3, as DNA: TGTGCCAGCAGTTACTCGAGACAGGGGACAAACCCTGAAGCTTTCTTT.

This clonotype was picked up a small number of times. The chain uses TRBV30 and TRBJ1-2, with TRBD1 matching over 10 bases. V lost 1 base and J lost 7; bases outside the gene matches: 15. The CDR3 contains 17 residues. The germline gives CDR1 GTSNPN, CDR2 SVGIG (reference sequence). The CDR3 nucleotides read TGTGCCTGGAGTGCCTTCGCCCCGGGACAGGGGCCCTTTGGCTACACCTTC. Protein: CAWSAFAPGQGPFGYTF.

This chain connects TRBV24-1 to TRBJ2-1; the D gene is possibly TRBD1 (6 bases). V gave up 1 base and J gave up 5 bases, with 8 bases separating them. The CDR3 runs 14 residues. Looked up from germline, CDR1 is KGHDR and CDR2 is SFDVKD. CDR3 in DNA: TGTGCCACCAGTGATTTTGAGGGGGACAATGAGCAGTTCTTC. As protein: CATSDFEGDNEQFF.

This chain's CDR3 is CASSSEGGHNYGYTF. The DNA of the CDR3 is TGTGCCAGCAGCTCCGAGGGGGGACATAACTATGGCTACACCTTC. The V and J genes are TRBV11-2 and TRBJ1-2; the D gene is possibly TRBD1 (6 bases). The CDR3 is 15 residues long. The germline gives CDR1 SGHAT, CDR2 FQNNGV. V was cut by 4 bases and J by 1 base, with 13 bases left in between.

This rearrangement joins TRBV18 to TRBJ2-7; D might be TRBD2 (6 bases). Trimming removed 6 bases from V and 4 bases from J, with 16 bases in between. Germline loops: CDR1 KGHSH, CDR2 LQKENI. CDR3 length: 14 residues. CDR3 bases: TGTGCCAGCTCGACCGGGACTGGACTTTACGAGCAGTACTTC. Its translation is CASSTGTGLYEQYF. The full variable domain, in which reference TRBV18 and TRBJ2-7 provide the parts outside the CDR3, is NAGVMQNPRHLVRRRGQEARLRCSPMKGHSHVYWYRQLPEEGLKFMVYLQKENIIDESGMPKERFSAEFPKEGPSILRIQQVVRGDSAAYFCASSTGTGLYEQYFGPGTRLTVT.

The V call is TRBV20-1, the J call TRBJ2-7; D not certain. V was trimmed by 3 bases and J by 2 bases, leaving 14 bases between them. The CDR3 loop spans 14 amino acids. Germline CDR1 is DFQATT and CDR2 is SNEGSKA (reference sequence). The CDR3 is CSASERWVPYEQYF. The CDR3 DNA reads as TGCAGTGCTAGCGAAAGATGGGTGCCCTACGAGCAGTACTTC.

The gene calls are TRBV7-3 and TRBJ2-7; 11 nucleotides line up with TRBD2. The junction had 10 bases not matched to a gene; V was cut back by 6 bases and J by 6 bases. This CDR3 is 15 amino acids long. Germline V lookup: CDR1 SGHTA, CDR2 FQGTGA. CDR3 amino acids: CASSLDVAGGSEQYF. The CDR3 bases are TGTGCCAGCAGTTTGGACGTAGCGGGAGGGTCCGAGCAGTACTTC.

V is TRBV29-1 and J is TRBJ1-2; 7 bases map to TRBD1. In germline, CDR1 is SQVTM, CDR2 ANQGSEA. The CDR3 is made up of 13 amino acids. Trimming removed 6 bases from V and 1 base from J; junction bases left unmatched: 5. The CDR3 DNA reads TGCAGCGTCCAGGGGGGGGTTAACTATGGCTACACCTTC. This gives the protein CSVQGGVNYGYTF. The whole variable domain, filled in from reference TRBV29-1 and TRBJ1-2, reads SAVISQKPSRDICQRGTSLTIQCQVDSQVTMMFWYRQQPGQSLTLIATANQGSEATYESGFVIDKFPISRPNLTFSTLTVSNMSPEDSSIYLCSVQGGVNYGYTFGSGTRLTVV.

The CDR3 coding sequence is TGCAGCGTGATGGGACAGAGAACCGGCCTGACCTATGGCTACACCTTC. It encodes CSVMGQRTGLTYGYTF. The rearrangement joins TRBV29-1 to TRBJ1-2; TRBD1 matches at 7 bases. This CDR3 has 16 residues. CDR1 SQVTM and CDR2 ANQGSEA come from the germline V gene. The trim removed 6 bases at V and 4 bases at J, leaving 17 bases unmatched.

This chain joins TRBV6-2 or TRBV6-3 and TRBJ2-1, with 10 nucleotides matching TRBD2. CDR1 is MNHEY, CDR2 SVGEGT, per germline. The CDR3 sequence is 18 residues long. V dropped 2 bases and J dropped 0; count of bases not matched to a gene: 7. The CDR3 sequence: CASSYPLSGRLSYNEQFF. The CDR3 nucleotides are TGTGCCAGCAGTTACCCCCTTAGCGGGAGGCTCTCCTACAATGAGCAGTTCTTC.

The chain uses TRBV28 and TRBJ1-5; D perhaps matches TRBD1 (5 bases). V was pared by 1 base and J by 6 bases, with 13 bases between. Per the germline V gene, CDR1 is MDHEN and CDR2 is SYDVKM. The length of the CDR3 is 15 residues. CDR3 loop: CASSLLVRGGQPQHF. CDR3 coding DNA: TGTGCCAGCAGTTTATTAGTCCGGGGCGGTCAGCCCCAGCATTTT. The full variable domain, in which reference TRBV28 and TRBJ1-5 provide the parts outside the CDR3, is DVKVTQSSRYLVKRTGEKVFLECVQDMDHENMFWYRQDPGLGLRLIYFSYDVKMKEKGDIPEGYSVSREKKERFSLILESASTNQTSMYLCASSLLVRGGQPQHFGDGTRLSIL.

The rearrangement joins TRBV4-3 to TRBJ2-5; 7 bases are a match to TRBD2. CDR1 LGHNA and CDR2 YSLEER come from the germline V gene. With V trimmed by 0 bases and J by 4 bases, 8 bases remained unmatched. The CDR3 has 16 residues. The CDR3: CASSQDRGAGAETQYF. In nucleotides, the CDR3 is TGCGCCAGCAGCCAAGATCGAGGGGCGGGAGCAGAGACCCAGTACTTC.

The rearrangement joins TRBV6-2 or TRBV6-3 to TRBJ2-7; D gene unclear. V lost 6 bases, J lost 0 bases, and 12 bases lay in between. The CDR3 length is 14 residues. The V gene's germline CDR1 is MNHEY and CDR2 SVGEGT. The CDR3 is CASRPGEHSYEQYV. The CDR3 nucleotides are TGTGCCAGCAGACCTGGGGAACACTCCTACGAGCAGTACGTC.

The chain combines TRBV27 with TRBJ2-7, with D possibly TRBD2 on 6 matching bases. Trimming removed 5 bases from V and 2 bases from J, with 19 bases in between. The CDR3 runs 16 residues. Germline CDR1 MNHEY, CDR2 SMNVEV (reference sequence). The CDR3 loop reads CASSILTGTGPYEQYF. Here the CDR3 DNA reads TGTGCCAGCAGTATACTTACCGGGACTGGCCCCTACGAGCAGTACTTC.

The CDR3 here is CASSPPDRGGNTIYF. The CDR3 DNA reads as TGTGCCAGCAGCCCCCCGGACAGGGGTGGAAACACCATATATTTT. V and J are TRBV11-2 and TRBJ1-3, with 9 bases lining up with TRBD1. The V and J ends lost 5 bases and 3 bases, in that order; junction bases with no gene match: 5. CDR1 is SGHAT and CDR2 is FQNNGV in the germline V gene. The CDR3 runs to 15 residues.

The CDR3 region has the DNA TGTGCCAGCAGCTTAGGTGCCATCGAAAGGATAACCGGGGAGCTGTTTTTT. As protein: CASSLGAIERITGELFF. The gene calls are TRBV7-3 and TRBJ2-2, with D unresolved. Germline V gives CDR1 SGHTA, CDR2 FQGTGA. The CDR3 has 17 amino acids. The germline V and J ends were trimmed by 2 bases and 5 bases, with 18 bases remaining between them.

This clonotype was counted a few times. The CDR3, as DNA: TGTGCCAGCAGCCCGGGCTCGCAGGGATGGAGTAACTATGGCTACACCTTC. It encodes CASSPGSQGWSNYGYTF. V usage is TRBV28 and J usage is TRBJ1-2; TRBD1 might be the D (5 bases). The CDR3 totals 17 residues. Looked up from germline, CDR1 is MDHEN and CDR2 is SYDVKM. Trimming stripped 6 bases from V and 1 base from J, with 21 bases between.

The chain combines TRBV5-4 with TRBJ2-1; 7 nucleotides line up with TRBD2. Losses at the gene ends were 7 bases for V and 0 bases for J; bases not matched to a gene: 13. This CDR3 comprises 17 residues. Germline CDR1 is SGHNT and CDR2 is YYREEE (reference sequence). The CDR3 region has the DNA TGTGCCAGCCTCCGGGATTTGGGGGGGAGCTCCTACAATGAGCAGTTCTTC. This translates into CASLRDLGGSSYNEQFF.

The rearrangement uses TRBV20-1 and TRBJ2-7, with TRBD2 matching 7 bases. The CDR3 spans 14 residues. Germline assignment: CDR1 DFQATT and CDR2 SNEGSKA (reference sequence). Trimming removed 0 bases from V and 2 bases from J; junction bases left unmatched: 4. The CDR3 DNA is TGCAGTGCTAGAGATAAGCGGGGACCCTACGAGCAGTACTTC. Encoded protein: CSARDKRGPYEQYF.

This clonotype was detected only a few times. The CDR3 sequence: CASSAPGQGVHEQYV. DNA for the CDR3: TGTGCCAGCAGCGCCCCGGGACAGGGGGTCCACGAGCAGTACGTC. This sequence joins TRBV7-2 and TRBJ2-7; 11 bases are shared with TRBD1. The germline V gene encodes CDR1 SGHTA and CDR2 FQGNSA. CDR3 length: 15 residues. The V and J ends lost 5 bases and 5 bases, in that order; junction bases with no gene match: 8.

The J gene is TRBJ2-1, the V gene TRBV11-2; TRBD1 matches at 8 bases. The J segment lost 0 bases and the V segment lost 6 bases, leaving 4 bases of the junction unmatched. CDR1 SGHAT and CDR2 FQNNGV come from the germline V gene. The CDR3 covers 15 residues. The chain's CDR3 is CASRNRGSSYNEQFF. CDR3 DNA: TGTGCCAGCAGGAACAGGGGGAGCTCCTACAATGAGCAGTTCTTC.

The table lists this clonotype with a few counts. The V and J genes are TRBV5-4 and TRBJ1-2; weak D call: TRBD1 (5 bases). V was pared by 4 bases and J by 3 bases, with 13 bases between. This CDR3 is built from 14 residues. Germline CDR1 and CDR2: SGHNT and YYREEE (reference sequence). The CDR3 here is CASSLPTDYYGYTF. DNA of the CDR3: TGTGCCAGCAGCCTTCCGACAGATTACTATGGCTACACCTTC.

This clonotype was observed a handful of times. The chain links TRBV12-3 or TRBV12-4 to TRBJ2-5; 11 bases match TRBD2. CDR3 size: 15 residues. Trimming took 7 bases from V and 0 from J; bases not matched to a gene: 4. The CDR3 loop reads CASTFSGRDQETQYF. The CDR3 DNA reads TGTGCCAGCACTTTTAGCGGGAGGGACCAAGAGACCCAGTACTTC.

This clonotype came up a few times. This chain connects TRBV2 to TRBJ1-1; the match to TRBD1 covers 7 bases. The CDR3 spans 13 residues. V dropped 9 bases and J dropped 1; count of bases not matched to a gene: 5. The germline V gene has CDR1 SNHLY and CDR2 FYNNEI. CDR3 nucleotide sequence: TGTGCCAGTCACAGGGGCCCGAACACTGAAGCTTTCTTT. This gives the protein CASHRGPNTEAFF.